Listed here are 11 T cell receptor beta chains from one sample, sequenced in a study of Ad26.COV2.S vaccination and SARS-CoV-2 variants. Treatment noted: roughly 20 received Ad26.COV2.S at low or high dose, single or two shots; 5 received placebo; per-sample allocation not given. Sampling was performed 63 days after the first vaccine or placebo injection. Repertoires were generated with immunoSEQ multiplex PCR, while TCRdb's copy carries only in-frame clones and drops some. The sample holds some 340,000 clones, roughly 80% seen once. The input for sequencing was peripheral blood, taken in a trial of Ad26.COV2.S vaccine versus placebo. These TCRs come from a person between 18 and 60 years old who received the Ad26.COV2.S COVID-19 vaccine or a placebo.

The J gene is TRBJ1-2, the V gene TRBV28; D may be TRBD1 (5 bases). CDR1 and CDR2 (germline): MDHEN, SYDVKM. There are 16 residues in the CDR3. Between the trimmed V and J ends, which lost 6 bases and 2 bases, there was a span of 19 bases. The DNA of the CDR3 is TGTGCCAGCAGGTCCGGGACGGGGACGCCCAACTATGGCTACACCTTC. This sequence encodes CASRSGTGTPNYGYTF.

V usage is TRBV10-3 and J usage is TRBJ2-4, with 7 bases identical to TRBD2. Germline CDR1 ENHRY, CDR2 SYGVKD. The CDR3 covers 14 residues. Trimming took 0 bases from V and 8 from J; bases not matched to a gene: 4. CDR3 residues: CAISESGGRDIQYF. In nucleotides, the CDR3 is TGTGCCATCAGTGAGTCCGGGGGGAGAGACATTCAGTACTTC.

The V call is TRBV7-9, the J call TRBJ1-4; possibly TRBD1 for D (6 bases). V was trimmed by 3 bases and J by 8 bases, leaving 10 bases between them. The germline CDR1 and CDR2 sequences are SEHNR and FQNEAQ (reference sequence). The CDR3 is 13 residues long. CDR3 bases: TGTGCCAGCAGCTTGGGGGGACACGAAAAACTGTTTTTT. Translating it yields CASSLGGHEKLFF.

The rearrangement uses TRBV5-1 and TRBJ2-6, with 8 bases that match TRBD1. Germline lookup yields CDR1 SGHRS and CDR2 YFSETQ. Trimming cost V 6 bases and J 4 bases; bases outside gene matches: 15. This CDR3 spans 18 amino acids. In DNA form, the CDR3 reads TGCGCCAGCACGATGCGGGCAGGGGGCCAGAGAGGGGCCAACGTCCTGACTTTC. Its protein product is CASTMRAGGQRGANVLTF.

On this clone itself: Relative to the germline gene, one junction end is altered; a read error may explain this. The chain uses TRBV12-3 or TRBV12-4 and TRBJ2-1; maybe TRBD1 (6 bases). The CDR3 runs 13 residues. The CDR3 loop reads CASSAAVGARPLF. CDR3 in DNA: TGTGCCAGCAGTGCGGCCGTGGGGGCCCGACCGCTCTTC.

J is TRBJ2-7 and V is TRBV7-2; 8 bases are a match to TRBD1. CDR1 and CDR2 from the germline V gene are SGHTA and FQGNSA. This CDR3 region has 15 residues. The V segment lost 4 bases and the J segment 6 bases; nucleotides outside the gene matches: 11. The CDR3 loop reads CASSSEQGGAVEQYF. In DNA, the CDR3 is TGTGCCAGCAGCTCTGAACAGGGGGGCGCGGTCGAGCAGTACTTC.

This chain joins TRBV5-1 and TRBJ2-3; 13 positions agree with TRBD2. Germline CDR1 is SGHRS and CDR2 is YFSETQ. CDR3 length: 16 amino acids. Trimming took 1 base from V and 2 from J; bases not matched to a gene: 1. The CDR3 nucleotides are TGCGCCAGCAGCTTGACTAGCGGGGGGGCCACAGATACGCAGTATTTT. Translating it yields CASSLTSGGATDTQYF.

This clone is a singleton in its sample. The chain uses TRBV5-4 and TRBJ2-7; unclear D gene. The CDR3 is 12 amino acids. V lost 4 bases and J 2 bases, leaving 7 bases between the germline ends. Germline values: CDR1 SGHNT, CDR2 YYREEE (reference sequence). CDR3 DNA sequence: TGTGCCAGCAGCCTGGACGCCTACGAGCAGTACTTC. Residues: CASSLDAYEQYF.

This rearrangement joins TRBV4-2 to TRBJ1-5; the D is unclear. Trimming pared 0 bases from V and 6 bases from J, leaving 12 bases between. The CDR3 contains 15 residues. Germline V gene data show CDR1 as LGHNA and CDR2 as YNFKEQ. DNA for the CDR3: TGTGCCAGCAGCCAAGATCCTGGGTTCCGTCAGCCCCAGCATTTT. Translated, it gives CASSQDPGFRQPQHF.

CDR3 DNA: TGTGCCAGCAGCTCCAGGGGGCGGCCCGGGGAGCTGTTTTTT. Its protein product is CASSSRGRPGELFF. The chain couples TRBV5-6 to TRBJ2-2; 8 bases are a match to TRBD1. Germline values: CDR1 SGHDT, CDR2 YYEEEE. V shed 3 bases, J shed 6 bases, and the junction held 4 bases outside the gene matches. The CDR3 is 14 residues long.

DNA of the CDR3: TGTGCCAGCAGTTACTCAAGAGGTTGGAGTTCACCCCTCCACTTT. The encoded protein is CASSYSRGWSSPLHF. V and J are TRBV6-5 and TRBJ1-6; D is unclear. CDR1 and CDR2 from the germline V gene are MNHEY and SVGAGI. Trimming removed 0 bases at V and 9 bases at J, with 12 bases between. This CDR3 spans 15 amino acids.